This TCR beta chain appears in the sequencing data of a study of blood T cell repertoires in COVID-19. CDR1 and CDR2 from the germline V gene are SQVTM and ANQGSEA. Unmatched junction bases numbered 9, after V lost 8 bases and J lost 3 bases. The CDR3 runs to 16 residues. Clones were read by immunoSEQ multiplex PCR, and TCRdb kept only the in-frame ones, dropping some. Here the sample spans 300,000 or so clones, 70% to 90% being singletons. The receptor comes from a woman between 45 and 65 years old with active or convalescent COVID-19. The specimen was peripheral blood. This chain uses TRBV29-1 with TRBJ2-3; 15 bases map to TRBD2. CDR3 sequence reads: CSSLGLAGGPTDTQYF. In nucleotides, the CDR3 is TGCAGCTCCCTAGGACTAGCGGGAGGGCCAACAGATACGCAGTATTTT.